Presented here are 9 T cell receptor beta chains from one specimen sequenced in a study of T cells after yellow fever vaccination. One entry per CDR3 protein results from TCRdb running MiXCR on the 5' RACE reads. The data show some 99,000 distinct CDR3 sequences, around 5.8% seen once. Sample: CD8+ T cells sorted from PBMCs, taken 10 days after the yellow fever booster vaccination. These receptors were taken from a young man who received the YFV17D yellow fever vaccine.

This chain uses TRBV7-2 with TRBJ2-1; 9 bases line up with TRBD1. The germline V gene has CDR1 SGHTA and CDR2 FQGNSA. This CDR3 has 15 amino acids. Trimming cost V 6 bases and J 0 bases; bases outside gene matches: 3. Written as DNA, the CDR3 is TGTGCCAGCAGGACAGGGGGAAGCTCCTACAATGAGCAGTTCTTC. This encodes CASRTGGSSYNEQFF.

This clonotype appeared a few times. This chain joins TRBV7-9 and TRBJ2-5; D is possibly TRBD1 (5 bases). V was clipped by 3 bases and J by 0 bases, with 11 bases between them. The CDR3 is 15 amino acids. CDR1 SEHNR and CDR2 FQNEAQ come from the germline V gene (reference sequence). CDR3 in amino acids: CASSFGRGYQETQYF. In nucleotides, the CDR3 is TGTGCCAGCAGCTTCGGAAGGGGATACCAAGAGACCCAGTACTTC.

This clonotype was found a few times. The chain uses TRBV25-1 and TRBJ1-2; D call uncertain. The CDR3 has 13 residues. The germline CDR1 and CDR2 sequences are MGHDK and SYGVNS. Trimming shortened V by 1 base and J by 5 bases, and 8 bases separated the two germline ends. CDR3 coding DNA: TGTGCCAGCAGTGAATCTGTGGGATATGGCTACACCTTC. The encoded protein is CASSESVGYGYTF.

A few counts support this clonotype. The rearrangement joins TRBV7-9 to TRBJ2-1, with D unresolved. V was clipped by 5 bases and J by 0 bases, with 20 bases between them. CDR1 is SEHNR, CDR2 FQNEAQ, per germline (reference sequence). The length of the CDR3 is 18 residues. The CDR3: CASSPSPTTSSSYNEQFF. CDR3 bases: TGTGCCAGCAGCCCGTCCCCTACTACTTCGAGCTCCTACAATGAGCAGTTCTTC. Full variable domain (remainder filled in from reference TRBV7-9 and TRBJ2-1): DTGVSQNPRHKITKRGQNVTFRCDPISEHNRLYWYRQTLGQGPEFLTYFQNEAQLEKSRLLSDRFSAERPKGSFSTLEIQRTEQGDSAMYLCASSPSPTTSSSYNEQFFGPGTRLTVL.

This clonotype came up a few times. The chain couples TRBV6-4 to TRBJ1-1; no definite D call. CDR3 length: 12 residues. With 2 bases removed from V and 5 bases from J, the gap between germline ends came to 6 bases. The germline V gene encodes CDR1 MRHNA and CDR2 SNTAGT. CDR3: CASSDGRTEAFF. CDR3 nucleotides: TGTGCCAGCAGTGACGGTAGGACTGAAGCTTTCTTT.

This clonotype was picked up a small number of times. The rearrangement joins TRBV7-2 to TRBJ2-1; 9 bases are shared with TRBD2. V gave up 3 bases and J gave up 1 base; unmatched junction bases: 4. Germline V lookup: CDR1 SGHTA, CDR2 FQGNSA. The CDR3 runs to 16 residues. The DNA of the CDR3 is TGTGCCAGCAGCTTTAGCGGGGGAACGTCCTACAATGAGCAGTTCTTC. Its protein is CASSFSGGTSYNEQFF.

This clonotype was observed a handful of times. The V gene is TRBV12-3 or TRBV12-4, the J gene TRBJ1-5, with a weak D call TRBD1 (6 bases). The CDR3 sequence is 15 residues long. Trimming left V 6 bases short and J 0 bases short, with 12 bases between. CDR3 in amino acids: CASRSGVYSNQPQHF. CDR3 nucleotides: TGTGCCAGCAGATCAGGGGTCTATAGCAATCAGCCCCAGCATTTT.

This clonotype came up many times. V and J are TRBV6-5 and TRBJ1-1; D is uncertain. Germline assignment: CDR1 MNHEY and CDR2 SVGAGI. V lost 0 bases to trimming and J lost 4 bases, with 12 bases between them. The CDR3 length is 15 residues. DNA of the CDR3: TGTGCCAGCAGTTACTCCCCGATTGGGATCACTGAAGCTTTCTTT. Translating gives CASSYSPIGITEAFF.

This clonotype has just a few counts. The chain is built from TRBV19 and TRBJ2-1, with D tentatively TRBD2 (7 bases). Germline V gene sequence: CDR1 LNHDA, CDR2 SQIVND (reference sequence). This CDR3 has 15 residues. V shed 3 bases and J shed 3 bases, with 12 bases lying between them. CDR3 loop: CASSMRGGLYNEQFF. CDR3 coding DNA: TGTGCCAGTAGTATGAGGGGGGGCCTCTACAATGAGCAGTTCTTC.